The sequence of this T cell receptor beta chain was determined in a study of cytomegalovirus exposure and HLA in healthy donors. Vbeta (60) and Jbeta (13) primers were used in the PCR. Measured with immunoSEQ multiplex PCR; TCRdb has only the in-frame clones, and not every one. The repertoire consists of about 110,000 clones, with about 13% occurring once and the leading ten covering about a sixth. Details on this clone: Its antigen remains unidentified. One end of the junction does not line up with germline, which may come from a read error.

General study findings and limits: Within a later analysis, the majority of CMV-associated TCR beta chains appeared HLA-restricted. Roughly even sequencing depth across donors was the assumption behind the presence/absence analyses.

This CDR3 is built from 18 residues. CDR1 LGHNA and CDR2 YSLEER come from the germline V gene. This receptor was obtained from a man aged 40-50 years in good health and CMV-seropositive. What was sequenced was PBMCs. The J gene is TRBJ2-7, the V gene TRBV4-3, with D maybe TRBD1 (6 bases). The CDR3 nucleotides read TGCGCCAGCAGCAAAGAGACCACGTTAGGGACATTAGGTTACGAGCAGTACTTC. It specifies CASSKETTLGTLGYEQYF.